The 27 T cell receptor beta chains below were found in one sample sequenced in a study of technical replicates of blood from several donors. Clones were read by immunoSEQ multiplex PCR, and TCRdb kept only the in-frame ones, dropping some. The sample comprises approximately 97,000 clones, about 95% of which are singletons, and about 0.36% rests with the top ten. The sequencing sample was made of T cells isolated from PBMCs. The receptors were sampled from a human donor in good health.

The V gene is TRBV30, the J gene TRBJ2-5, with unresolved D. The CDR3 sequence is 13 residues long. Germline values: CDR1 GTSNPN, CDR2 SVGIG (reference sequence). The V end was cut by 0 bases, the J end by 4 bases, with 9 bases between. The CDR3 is CAWSVGGRETQYF. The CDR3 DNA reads TGTGCCTGGAGTGTAGGCGGCCGAGAGACCCAGTACTTC.

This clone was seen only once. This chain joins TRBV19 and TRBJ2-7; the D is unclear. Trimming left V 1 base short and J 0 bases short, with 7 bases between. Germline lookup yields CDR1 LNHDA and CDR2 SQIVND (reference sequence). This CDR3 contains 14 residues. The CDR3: CASSIGPVSYEQYF. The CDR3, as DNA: TGTGCCAGTAGTATAGGGCCCGTCTCCTACGAGCAGTACTTC.

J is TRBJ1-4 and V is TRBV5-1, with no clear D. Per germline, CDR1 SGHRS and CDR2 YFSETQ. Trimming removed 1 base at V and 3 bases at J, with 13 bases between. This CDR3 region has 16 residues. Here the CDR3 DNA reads TGCGCCAGCAGCTTGCAGGTACTAGGGCCTAATGAAAAACTGTTTTTT. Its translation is CASSLQVLGPNEKLFF.

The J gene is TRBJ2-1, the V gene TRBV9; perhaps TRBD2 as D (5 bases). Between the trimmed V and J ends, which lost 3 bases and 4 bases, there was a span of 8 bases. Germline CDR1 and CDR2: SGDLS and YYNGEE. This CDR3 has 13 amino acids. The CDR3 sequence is CASSAGLYNEQFF. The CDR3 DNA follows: TGTGCCAGCAGCGCCGGACTGTACAATGAGCAGTTCTTC. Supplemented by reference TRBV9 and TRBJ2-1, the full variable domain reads DSGVTQTPKHLITATGQRVTLRCSPRSGDLSVYWYQQSLDQGLQFLIQYYNGEERAKGNILERFSAQQFPDLHSELNLSSLELGDSALYFCASSAGLYNEQFFGPGTRLTVL.

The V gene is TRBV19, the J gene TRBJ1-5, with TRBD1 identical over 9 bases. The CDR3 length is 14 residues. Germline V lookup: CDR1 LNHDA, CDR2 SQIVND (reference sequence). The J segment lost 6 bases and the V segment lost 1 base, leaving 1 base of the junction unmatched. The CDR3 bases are TGTGCCAGTAGTATAGGACAGGGGGGTCAGCCCCAGCATTTT. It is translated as CASSIGQGGQPQHF.

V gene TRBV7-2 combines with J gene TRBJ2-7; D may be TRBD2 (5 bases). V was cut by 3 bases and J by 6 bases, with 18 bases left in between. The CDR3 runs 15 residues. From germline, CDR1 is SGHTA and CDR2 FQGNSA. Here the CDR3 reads CASSFAGNWRIEQYF. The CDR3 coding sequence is TGTGCCAGCAGCTTTGCCGGGAACTGGAGGATCGAGCAGTACTTC.

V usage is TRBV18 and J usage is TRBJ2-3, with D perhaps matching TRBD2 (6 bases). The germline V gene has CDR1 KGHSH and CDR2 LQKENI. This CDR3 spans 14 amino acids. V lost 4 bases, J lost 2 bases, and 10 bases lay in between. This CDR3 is CASSLGGPTDTQYF. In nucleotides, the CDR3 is TGTGCCAGCTCACTCGGGGGACCCACAGATACGCAGTATTTT.

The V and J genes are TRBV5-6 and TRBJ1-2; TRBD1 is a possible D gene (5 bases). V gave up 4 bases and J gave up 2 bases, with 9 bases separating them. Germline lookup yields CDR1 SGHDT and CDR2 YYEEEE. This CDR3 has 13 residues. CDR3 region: CASSEDTNYGYTF. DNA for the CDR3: TGTGCCAGCAGCGAGGACACGAACTATGGCTACACCTTC.

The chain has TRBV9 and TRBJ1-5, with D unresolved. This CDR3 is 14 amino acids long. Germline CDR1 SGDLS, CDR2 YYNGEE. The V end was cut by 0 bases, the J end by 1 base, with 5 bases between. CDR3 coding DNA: TGTGCCAGCAGCGTAGGTAGCAGCAATCAGCCCCAGCATTTT. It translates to CASSVGSSNQPQHF.

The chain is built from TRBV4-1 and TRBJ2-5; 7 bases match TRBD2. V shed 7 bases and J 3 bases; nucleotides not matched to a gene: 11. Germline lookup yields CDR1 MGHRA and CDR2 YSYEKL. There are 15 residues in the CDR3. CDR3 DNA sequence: TGCGCCAGCACCCGATCGCGGGAGCTGGAAGAGACCCAGTACTTC. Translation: CASTRSRELEETQYF.

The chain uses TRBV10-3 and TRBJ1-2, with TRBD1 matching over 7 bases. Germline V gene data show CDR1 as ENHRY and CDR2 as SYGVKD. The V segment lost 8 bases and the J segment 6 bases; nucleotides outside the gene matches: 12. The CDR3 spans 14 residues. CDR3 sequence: CAIPARQGTDGYTF. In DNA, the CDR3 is TGTGCCATCCCTGCCCGACAGGGTACAGATGGCTACACCTTC.

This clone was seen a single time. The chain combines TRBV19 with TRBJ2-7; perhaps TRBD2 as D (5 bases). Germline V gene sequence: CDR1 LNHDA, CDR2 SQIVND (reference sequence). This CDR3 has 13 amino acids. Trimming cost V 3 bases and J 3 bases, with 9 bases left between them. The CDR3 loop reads CASSIPGVYEQYF. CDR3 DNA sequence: TGTGCCAGTAGTATCCCCGGGGTCTACGAGCAGTACTTC. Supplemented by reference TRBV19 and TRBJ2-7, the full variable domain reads DGGITQSPKYLFRKEGQNVTLSCEQNLNHDAMYWYRQDPGQGLRLIYYSQIVNDFQKGDIAEGYSVSREKKESFPLTVTSAQKNPTAFYLCASSIPGVYEQYFGPGTRLTVT.

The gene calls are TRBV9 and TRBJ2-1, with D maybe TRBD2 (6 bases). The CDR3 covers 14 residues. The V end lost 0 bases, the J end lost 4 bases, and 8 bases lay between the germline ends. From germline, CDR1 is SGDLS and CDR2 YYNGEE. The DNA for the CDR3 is TGTGCCAGCAGCGTAGCGGGAGCTTACAATGAGCAGTTCTTC. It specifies CASSVAGAYNEQFF.

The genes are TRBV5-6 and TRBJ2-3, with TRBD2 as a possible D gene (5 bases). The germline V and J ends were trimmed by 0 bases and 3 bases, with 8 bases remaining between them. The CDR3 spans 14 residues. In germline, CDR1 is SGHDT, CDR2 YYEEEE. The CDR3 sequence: CASSLVPGTDTQYF. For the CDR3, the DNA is TGTGCCAGCAGCTTGGTGCCGGGGACAGATACGCAGTATTTT.

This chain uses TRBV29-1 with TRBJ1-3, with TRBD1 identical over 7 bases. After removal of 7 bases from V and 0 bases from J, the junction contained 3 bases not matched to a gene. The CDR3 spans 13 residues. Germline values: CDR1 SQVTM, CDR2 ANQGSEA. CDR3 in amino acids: CSAAGGSGNTIYF. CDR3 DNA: TGCAGCGCTGCAGGGGGCTCTGGAAACACCATATATTTT.

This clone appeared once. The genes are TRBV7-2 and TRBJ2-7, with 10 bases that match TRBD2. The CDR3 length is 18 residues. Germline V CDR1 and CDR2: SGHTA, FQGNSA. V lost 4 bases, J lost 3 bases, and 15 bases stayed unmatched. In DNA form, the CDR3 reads TGTGCCAGCAGCTCCTTCACCGGCGGACTAGCGGTGTACTACGAGCAGTACTTC. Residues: CASSSFTGGLAVYYEQYF.

CDR3 nucleotide sequence: TGTGCCAGCAGTTACGGGGGGACTAGCGGGAGTAATACGCAGTATTTT. Protein: CASSYGGTSGSNTQYF. V gene TRBV6-5 combines with J gene TRBJ2-3, with 14 bases fitting TRBD2. This CDR3 is 16 amino acids long. Germline V gives CDR1 MNHEY, CDR2 SVGAGI. The junction had 5 bases not matched to a gene; V was cut back by 2 bases and J by 7 bases.

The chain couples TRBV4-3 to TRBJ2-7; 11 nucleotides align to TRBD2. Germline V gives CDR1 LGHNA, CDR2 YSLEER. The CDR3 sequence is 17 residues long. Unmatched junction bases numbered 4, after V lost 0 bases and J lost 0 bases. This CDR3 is CASSQDGTSGPSYEQYF. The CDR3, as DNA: TGCGCCAGCAGCCAAGACGGGACTAGCGGTCCCTCCTACGAGCAGTACTTC.

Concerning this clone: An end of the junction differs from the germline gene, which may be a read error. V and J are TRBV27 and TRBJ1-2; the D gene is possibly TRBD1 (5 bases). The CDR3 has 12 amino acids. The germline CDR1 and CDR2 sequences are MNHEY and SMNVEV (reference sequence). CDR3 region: CASSFAGEELKF. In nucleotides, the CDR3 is TGTGCCAGCAGTTTCGCGGGGGAGGAGTTAAAATTC.

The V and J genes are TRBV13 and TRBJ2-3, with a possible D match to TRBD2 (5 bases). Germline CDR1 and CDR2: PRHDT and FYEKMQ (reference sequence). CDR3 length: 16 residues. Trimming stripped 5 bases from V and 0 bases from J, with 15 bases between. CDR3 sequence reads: CASSPLIASSTDTQYF. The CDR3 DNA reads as TGTGCCAGCAGCCCCCTCATAGCGTCTAGCACAGATACGCAGTATTTT.

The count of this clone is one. Here the CDR3 DNA reads TGTGCCAGCAGTCCCCTCCAGTCGAACACTGAAGCTTTCTTT. It encodes CASSPLQSNTEAFF. The rearrangement uses TRBV27 and TRBJ1-1; D gene ambiguous. CDR1 is MNHEY and CDR2 is SMNVEV in the germline V gene (reference sequence). The V end was cut by 5 bases, the J end by 1 base, with 11 bases between. This CDR3 contains 14 residues.

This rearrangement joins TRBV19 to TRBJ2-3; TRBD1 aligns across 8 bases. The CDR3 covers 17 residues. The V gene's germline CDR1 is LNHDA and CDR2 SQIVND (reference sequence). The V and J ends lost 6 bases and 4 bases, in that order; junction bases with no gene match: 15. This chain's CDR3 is CASSSLPGQGGADTQYF. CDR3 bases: TGTGCCAGTAGCTCCCTACCCGGACAGGGCGGCGCAGATACGCAGTATTTT.

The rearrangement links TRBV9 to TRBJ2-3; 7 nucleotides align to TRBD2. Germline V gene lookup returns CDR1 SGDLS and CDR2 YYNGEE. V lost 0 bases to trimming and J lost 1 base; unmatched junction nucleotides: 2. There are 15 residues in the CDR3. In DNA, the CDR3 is TGTGCCAGCAGCGTAGGGGCGGGGGGCACAGATACGCAGTATTTT. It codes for CASSVGAGGTDTQYF.

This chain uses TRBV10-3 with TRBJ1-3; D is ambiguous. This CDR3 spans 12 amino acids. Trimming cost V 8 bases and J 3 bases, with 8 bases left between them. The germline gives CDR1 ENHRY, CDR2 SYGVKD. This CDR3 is CAISGGGNTIYF. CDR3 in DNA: TGTGCCATCTCGGGAGGTGGAAACACCATATATTTT.

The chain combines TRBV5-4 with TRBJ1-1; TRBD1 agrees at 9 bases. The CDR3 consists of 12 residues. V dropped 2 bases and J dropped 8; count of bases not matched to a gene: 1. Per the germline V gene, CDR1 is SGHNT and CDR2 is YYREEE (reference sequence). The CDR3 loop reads CASSFTGGEAFF. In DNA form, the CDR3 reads TGTGCCAGCAGCTTCACAGGGGGCGAAGCTTTCTTT.

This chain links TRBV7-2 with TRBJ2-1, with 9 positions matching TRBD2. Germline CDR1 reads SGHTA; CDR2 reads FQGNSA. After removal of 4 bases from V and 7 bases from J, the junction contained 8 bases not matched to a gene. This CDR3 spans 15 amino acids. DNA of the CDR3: TGTGCCAGCAGCTCCGTTGTTAGCGGGAGAAATGAGCAGTTCTTC. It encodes CASSSVVSGRNEQFF.

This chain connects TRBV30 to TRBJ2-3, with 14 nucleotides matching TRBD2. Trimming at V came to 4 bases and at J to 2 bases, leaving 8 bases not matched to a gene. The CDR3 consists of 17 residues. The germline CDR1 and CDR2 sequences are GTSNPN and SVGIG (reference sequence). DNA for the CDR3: TGTGCCTGGAAGACCGGGACTAGCGGGAGCGCCACAGATACGCAGTATTTT. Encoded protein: CAWKTGTSGSATDTQYF.